This T cell receptor (beta chain) is drawn from a study of control samples from healthy donors and cancer patients. This table comes from immunoSEQ multiplex PCR, and its TCRdb copy is limited to in-frame clones, with some not included. The repertoire holds about 130,000 clones, roughly 94% seen once, with around 14% in the top ten. Germline-derived CDR1 and CDR2 are GTSNPN and SVGIG (reference sequence). This CDR3 is 12 amino acids long. Trimming stripped 2 bases from V and 5 bases from J, with 9 bases between. This chain uses TRBV30 with TRBJ1-1; D remains ambiguous. Input material: PBMCs. The source of this sequence is a man in his 60s with colorectal cancer. The CDR3 protein is CAWSQLTTEAFF. CDR3 sequence (DNA): TGTGCCTGGAGTCAACTGACAACTGAAGCTTTCTTT.